These 3 T cell receptor beta chains were all obtained from the same sample, sequenced in a study of control samples from healthy donors and cancer patients. Clones were read by immunoSEQ multiplex PCR, and TCRdb kept only the in-frame ones, dropping some. Here the sample spans just under 75,000 clones, more than 85% being singletons. Sequencing was carried out using blood. The receptors originated from a woman aged 50 to 60 in good health.

This clone has a single count. This chain connects TRBV11-2 to TRBJ2-1, with 8 nucleotides matching TRBD2. CDR3 length equals 15 residues. In germline, CDR1 is SGHAT, CDR2 FQNNGV. Trimming took 5 bases from V and 7 from J; bases not matched to a gene: 10. The CDR3 bases are TGTGCCAGCAGCCACTCTAGACTAGCGCGGAATGAGCAGTTCTTC. Translated: CASSHSRLARNEQFF.

The rearrangement uses TRBV28 and TRBJ2-7, with TRBD2 matching 7 bases. Germline V gene lookup returns CDR1 MDHEN and CDR2 SYDVKM. Trimming cost V 3 bases and J 2 bases; bases outside gene matches: 10. The CDR3 runs to 16 residues. The CDR3 loop is CASSFPFREATYEQYF. Written as DNA, the CDR3 is TGTGCCAGCAGTTTCCCTTTTCGGGAGGCAACCTACGAGCAGTACTTC.

The V and J genes are TRBV19 and TRBJ2-7; 11 positions match TRBD2. The V gene end was trimmed by 4 bases and the J gene end by 3 bases; junction bases not matched to a gene: 5. The germline gives CDR1 LNHDA, CDR2 SQIVND (reference sequence). The CDR3 covers 15 residues. This chain's CDR3 is CASSNLAGGNYEQYF. Written as DNA, the CDR3 is TGTGCCAGTAGTAACCTAGCGGGAGGCAACTACGAGCAGTACTTC. Full variable domain (missing parts from reference TRBV19 and TRBJ2-7): DGGITQSPKYLFRKEGQNVTLSCEQNLNHDAMYWYRQDPGQGLRLIYYSQIVNDFQKGDIAEGYSVSREKKESFPLTVTSAQKNPTAFYLCASSNLAGGNYEQYFGPGTRLTVT.